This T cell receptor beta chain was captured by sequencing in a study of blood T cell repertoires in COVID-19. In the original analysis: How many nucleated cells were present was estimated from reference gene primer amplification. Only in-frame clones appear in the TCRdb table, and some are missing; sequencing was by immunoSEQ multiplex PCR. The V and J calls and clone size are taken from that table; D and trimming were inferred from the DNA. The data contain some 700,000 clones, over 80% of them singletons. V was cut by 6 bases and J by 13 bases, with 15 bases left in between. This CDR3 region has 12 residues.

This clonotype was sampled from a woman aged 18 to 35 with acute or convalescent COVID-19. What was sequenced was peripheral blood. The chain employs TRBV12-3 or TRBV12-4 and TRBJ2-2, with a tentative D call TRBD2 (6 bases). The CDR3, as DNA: TGTGCCAGCAGACTAGCCGCGGGCGTGCTGTTTTTT. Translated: CASRLAAGVLFF.